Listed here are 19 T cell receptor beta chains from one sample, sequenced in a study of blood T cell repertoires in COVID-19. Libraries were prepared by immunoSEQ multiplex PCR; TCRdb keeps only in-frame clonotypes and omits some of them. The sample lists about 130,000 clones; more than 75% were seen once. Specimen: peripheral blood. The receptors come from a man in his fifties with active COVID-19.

The CDR3 region has the DNA TGTGCCACCAGCAGGGACAGGGGAAATCAGCCCCAGCATTTT. This sequence encodes CATSRDRGNQPQHF. The chain uses TRBV15 and TRBJ1-5; 9 nucleotides line up with TRBD1. Germline CDR1 and CDR2: LNHNV and YYDKDF (reference sequence). V was clipped by 3 bases and J by 4 bases; unmatched bases: 1. The CDR3 is 14 residues long.

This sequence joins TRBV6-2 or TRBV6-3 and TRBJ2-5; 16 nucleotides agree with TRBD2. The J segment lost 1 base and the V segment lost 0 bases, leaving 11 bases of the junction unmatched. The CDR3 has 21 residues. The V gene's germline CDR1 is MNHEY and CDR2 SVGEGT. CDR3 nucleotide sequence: TGTGCCAGCAGTTACTCGAAAGCGTCGGGACTAGCGGGGGGGCCCCAAGAGACCCAGTACTTC. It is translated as CASSYSKASGLAGGPQETQYF.

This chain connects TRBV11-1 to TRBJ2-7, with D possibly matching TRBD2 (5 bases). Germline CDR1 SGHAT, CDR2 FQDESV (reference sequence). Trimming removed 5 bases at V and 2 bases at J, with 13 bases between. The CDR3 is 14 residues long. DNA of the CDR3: TGTGCCAGCAGCCTCGGGGAGCCCCCCTACGAGCAGTACTTC. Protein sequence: CASSLGEPPYEQYF.

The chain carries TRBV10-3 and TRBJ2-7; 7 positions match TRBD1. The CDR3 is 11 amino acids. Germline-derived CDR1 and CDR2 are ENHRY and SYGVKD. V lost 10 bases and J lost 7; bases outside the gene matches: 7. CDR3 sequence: CATTGAWEQYF. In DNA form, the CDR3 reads TGTGCCACTACAGGGGCCTGGGAGCAGTACTTC.

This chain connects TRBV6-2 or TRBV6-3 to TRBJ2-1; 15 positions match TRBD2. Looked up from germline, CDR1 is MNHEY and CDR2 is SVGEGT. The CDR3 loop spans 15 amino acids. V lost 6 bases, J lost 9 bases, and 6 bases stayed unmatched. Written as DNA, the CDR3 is TGTGCCAGCAGCGGGACTAGCGGGAGGTGGAGTGAGCAGTTCTTC. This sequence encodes CASSGTSGRWSEQFF.

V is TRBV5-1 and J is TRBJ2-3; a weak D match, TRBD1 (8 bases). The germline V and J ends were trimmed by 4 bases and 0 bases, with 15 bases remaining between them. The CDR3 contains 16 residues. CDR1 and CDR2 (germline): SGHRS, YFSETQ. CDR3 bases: TGCGCCAGCAGCACAGGGGGGGCTCATAGCACAGATACGCAGTATTTT. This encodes CASSTGGAHSTDTQYF.

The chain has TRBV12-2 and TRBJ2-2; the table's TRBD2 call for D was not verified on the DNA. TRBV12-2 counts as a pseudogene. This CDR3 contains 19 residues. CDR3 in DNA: TGTGCAAGTCGCTTAAAGGGACTAGCGGGGGGGCCGAGAGCCGGGGAGCTGTTTTTT. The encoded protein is CASRLKGLAGGPRAGELFF.

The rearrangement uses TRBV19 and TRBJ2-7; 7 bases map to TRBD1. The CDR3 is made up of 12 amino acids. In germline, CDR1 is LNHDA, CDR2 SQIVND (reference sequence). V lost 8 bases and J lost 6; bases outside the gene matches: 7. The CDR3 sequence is CASSNAGGEQYF. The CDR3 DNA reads TGTGCCAGTTCTAACGCAGGGGGCGAGCAGTACTTC.

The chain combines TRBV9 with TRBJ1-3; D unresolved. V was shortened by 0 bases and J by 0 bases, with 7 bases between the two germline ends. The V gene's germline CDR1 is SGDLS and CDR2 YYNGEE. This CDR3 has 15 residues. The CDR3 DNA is TGTGCCAGCAGCGTAGGAGAGCCCTCTGGAAACACCATATATTTT. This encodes CASSVGEPSGNTIYF.

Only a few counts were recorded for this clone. In nucleotides, the CDR3 is TGTGCCAGTAGTATTAGGGGATTTAACACCGGGGAGCTGTTTTTT. It is translated as CASSIRGFNTGELFF. The rearrangement joins TRBV19 to TRBJ2-2; D is perhaps TRBD1 (5 bases). The CDR3 totals 15 residues. The germline CDR1 and CDR2 sequences are LNHDA and SQIVND (reference sequence). The V end lost 3 bases, the J end lost 2 bases, and 10 bases lay between the germline ends.

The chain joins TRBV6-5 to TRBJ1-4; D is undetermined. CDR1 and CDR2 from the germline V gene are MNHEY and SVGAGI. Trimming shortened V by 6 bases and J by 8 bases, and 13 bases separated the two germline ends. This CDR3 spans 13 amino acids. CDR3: CASRRALGEKLFF. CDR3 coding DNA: TGTGCCAGCAGGCGGGCCCTCGGCGAAAAACTGTTTTTT.

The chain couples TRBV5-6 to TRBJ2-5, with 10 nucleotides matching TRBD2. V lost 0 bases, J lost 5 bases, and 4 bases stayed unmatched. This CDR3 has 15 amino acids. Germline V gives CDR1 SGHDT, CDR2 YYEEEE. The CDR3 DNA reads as TGTGCCAGCAGCTTGGACCTAGCGGGGGAGGAGACCCAGTACTTC. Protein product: CASSLDLAGEETQYF.

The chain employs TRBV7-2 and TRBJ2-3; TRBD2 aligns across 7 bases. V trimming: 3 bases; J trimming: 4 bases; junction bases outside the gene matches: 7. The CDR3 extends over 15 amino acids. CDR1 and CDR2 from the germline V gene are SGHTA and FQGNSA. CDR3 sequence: CASSFGGGAADTQYF. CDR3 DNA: TGTGCCAGCAGCTTTGGGGGGGGAGCGGCAGATACGCAGTATTTT.

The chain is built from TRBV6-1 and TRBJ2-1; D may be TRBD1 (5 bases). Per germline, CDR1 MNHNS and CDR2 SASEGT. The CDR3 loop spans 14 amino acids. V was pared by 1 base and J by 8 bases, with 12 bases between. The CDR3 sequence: CASSEVIYRHEQFF. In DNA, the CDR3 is TGTGCCAGCAGTGAAGTGATATACAGGCATGAGCAGTTCTTC.

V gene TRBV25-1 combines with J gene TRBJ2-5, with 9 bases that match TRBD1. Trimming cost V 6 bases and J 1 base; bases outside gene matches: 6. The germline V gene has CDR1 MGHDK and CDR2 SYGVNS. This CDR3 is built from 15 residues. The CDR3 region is CASSTGTGIQETQYF. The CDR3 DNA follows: TGTGCCAGCAGCACCGGGACAGGGATCCAAGAGACCCAGTACTTC.

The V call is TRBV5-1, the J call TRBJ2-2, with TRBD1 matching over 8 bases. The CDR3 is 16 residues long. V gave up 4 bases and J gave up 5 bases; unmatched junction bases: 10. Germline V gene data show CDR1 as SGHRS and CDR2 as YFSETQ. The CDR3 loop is CASSLSDRGETGELFF. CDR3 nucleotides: TGCGCCAGCAGCCTTAGCGACAGGGGAGAGACCGGGGAGCTGTTTTTT.

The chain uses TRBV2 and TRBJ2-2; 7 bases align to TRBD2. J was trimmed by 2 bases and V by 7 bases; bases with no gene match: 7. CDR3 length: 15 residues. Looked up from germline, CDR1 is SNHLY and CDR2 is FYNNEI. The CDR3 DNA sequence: TGTGCCAGCATCCGGGACTACCCAAACACCGGGGAGCTGTTTTTT. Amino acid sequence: CASIRDYPNTGELFF.

This CDR3 reads CASSQSSGGGNSPLHF. Written as DNA, the CDR3 is TGTGCCAGCAGCCAGTCCTCAGGGGGCGGGAATTCACCCCTCCACTTT. The J gene is TRBJ1-6, the V gene TRBV4-2, with 8 bases identical to TRBD1. Trimming took 3 bases from V and 7 from J; bases not matched to a gene: 8. From germline, CDR1 is LGHNA and CDR2 YNFKEQ. This CDR3 comprises 16 residues.

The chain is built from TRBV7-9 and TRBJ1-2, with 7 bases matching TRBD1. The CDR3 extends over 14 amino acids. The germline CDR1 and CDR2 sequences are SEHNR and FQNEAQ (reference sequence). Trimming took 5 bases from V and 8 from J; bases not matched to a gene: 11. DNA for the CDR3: TGTGCCAGCAGCCAAAGACAGGGACTGTTCGGCTACACCTTC. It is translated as CASSQRQGLFGYTF.